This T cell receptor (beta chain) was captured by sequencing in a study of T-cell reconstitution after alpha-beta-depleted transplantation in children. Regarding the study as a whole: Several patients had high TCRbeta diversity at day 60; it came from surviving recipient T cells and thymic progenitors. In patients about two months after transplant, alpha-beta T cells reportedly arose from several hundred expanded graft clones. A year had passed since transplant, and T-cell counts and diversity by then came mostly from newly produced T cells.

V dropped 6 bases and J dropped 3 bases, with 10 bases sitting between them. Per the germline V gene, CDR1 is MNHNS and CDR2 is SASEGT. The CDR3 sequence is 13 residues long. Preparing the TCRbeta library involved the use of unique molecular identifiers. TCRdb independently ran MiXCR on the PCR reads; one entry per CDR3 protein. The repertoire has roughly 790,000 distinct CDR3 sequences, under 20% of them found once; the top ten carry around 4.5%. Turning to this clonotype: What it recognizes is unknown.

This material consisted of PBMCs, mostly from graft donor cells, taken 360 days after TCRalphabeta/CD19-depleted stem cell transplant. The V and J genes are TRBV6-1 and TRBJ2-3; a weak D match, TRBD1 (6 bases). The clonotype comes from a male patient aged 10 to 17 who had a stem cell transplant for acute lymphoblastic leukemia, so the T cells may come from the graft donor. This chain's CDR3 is CASRKRGTDTQYF. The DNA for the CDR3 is TGTGCCAGCAGAAAAAGGGGGACAGATACGCAGTATTTT.